This T cell receptor (beta chain) derives from a study of neurological immune-mediated disorders. Study summary: There were about 35 multiple sclerosis patients; roughly 30 were relapsing-remitting and 3 were secondary progressive.

CDR3 size: 12 residues. Germline CDR1 reads SQVTM; CDR2 reads ANQGSEA. Trimming pared 3 bases from V and 1 base from J, leaving 6 bases between. Each CDR3 protein is one row after TCRdb ran MiXCR on the 5' RACE reads. The sample records under 75,000 distinct CDR3 sequences, 3.2% being singletons. Study results and limitations: One related-CDR3 cluster, found by phylogenetic grouping, held repertoires of 18 of 34 multiple sclerosis patients and is a possible signature. Subjects shared no identical expanded-clone CDR3 amino acid sequences, suggesting private TCR-beta repertoires in all groups.

This clonotype was counted at least ten times. Its antigen is not identified. V gene TRBV29-1 combines with J gene TRBJ1-1; D gene ambiguous. The sequence was obtained from a woman between 45 and 65 years old with multiple sclerosis. Material: PBMCs. The CDR3 DNA reads as TGCAGCGTTGACAGAGAGAACACTGAAGCTTTCTTT. This translates into CSVDRENTEAFF.